What follows are 30 T cell receptor beta chains derived from one specimen sequenced in a study of cytomegalovirus exposure and HLA in healthy donors. The PCR was carried out with 60 Vbeta primers and 13 Jbeta primers. Data came from immunoSEQ multiplex PCR; TCRdb stores just in-frame clones and leaves some out. Found here are 110,000 to 150,000 clones, about four fifths of them singletons; the top ten hold roughly 4%. Sequencing used PBMCs. The receptor set was obtained from a woman aged 40-49 years in good health and CMV-seropositive.

This chain uses TRBV14 with TRBJ1-1; D ambiguous. The germline V gene encodes CDR1 SGHDN and CDR2 FVKESK. Trimming cost V 4 bases and J 11 bases, with 14 bases left between them. The CDR3 totals 12 residues. The DNA of the CDR3 is TGTGCCAGCAGCCCCGGGAGGATACAGGCTTTCTTT. Translation: CASSPGRIQAFF.

The rearrangement uses TRBV11-2 and TRBJ2-7; the D gene is possibly TRBD1 (6 bases). The V and J ends lost 4 bases and 2 bases respectively, with 15 bases between them. Germline lookup yields CDR1 SGHAT and CDR2 FQNNGV. This CDR3 spans 15 amino acids. The chain's CDR3 is CASSSLGGRTYEQYF. The CDR3 region has the DNA TGTGCCAGCAGCTCTCTTGGGGGCAGGACCTACGAGCAGTACTTC.

The rearrangement uses TRBV28 and TRBJ2-7; D unclear. CDR1 is MDHEN and CDR2 is SYDVKM in the germline V gene. The CDR3 covers 14 residues. Trimming took off 4 bases at V and 2 bases at J, with 12 bases between the two ends. In nucleotides, the CDR3 is TGTGCCAGCAGTTCATCTAGTTTCGCCTACGAGCAGTACTTC. Residues: CASSSSSFAYEQYF.

The gene calls are TRBV25-1 and TRBJ1-5; D possibly corresponds to TRBD1 (6 bases). Germline assignment: CDR1 MGHDK and CDR2 SYGVNS. The CDR3 is 14 residues long. V shed 3 bases and J shed 3 bases, with 9 bases lying between them. CDR3 nucleotides: TGTGCCAGCAGTGATTGGACAGTCAATCAGCCCCAGCATTTT. Its protein is CASSDWTVNQPQHF.

The chain uses TRBV10-3 and TRBJ1-4; D uncertain. Germline-derived CDR1 and CDR2 are ENHRY and SYGVKD. The ends were cut back, 4 bases at V and 0 bases at J, with 9 bases in the middle. The CDR3 spans 15 residues. The CDR3 DNA follows: TGTGCCATCAGTGCTGGACTTACAACTAATGAAAAACTGTTTTTT. Protein product: CAISAGLTTNEKLFF.

J is TRBJ1-2 and V is TRBV6-5; D may be TRBD1 (5 bases). Germline assignment: CDR1 MNHEY and CDR2 SVGAGI. Trimming took 3 bases from V and 2 from J, leaving 16 bases between them. CDR3 size: 16 residues. This chain's CDR3 is CASSYSEVGANYGYTF. Written as DNA, the CDR3 is TGTGCCAGCAGTTATTCCGAAGTTGGGGCGAACTATGGCTACACCTTC.

In this sample, this clone turned up a few times. V and J are TRBV28 and TRBJ1-5; no definite D call. Germline V CDR1 and CDR2: MDHEN, SYDVKM. The CDR3 loop spans 13 amino acids. The V and J ends lost 6 bases and 6 bases respectively, with 12 bases between them. DNA of the CDR3: TGTGCCAGCAGCCCCCTGACGGGTCAGCCCCAGCATTTT. Protein product: CASSPLTGQPQHF.

This rearrangement joins TRBV7-7 to TRBJ2-7; TRBD2 might be the D (5 bases). Trimming pared 8 bases from V and 9 bases from J, leaving 14 bases between. Germline lookup yields CDR1 SSHAT and CDR2 FNYEAQ (reference sequence). The CDR3 is 11 amino acids. The CDR3 loop is CASSEEWGQYF. The DNA for the CDR3 is TGTGCCAGCTCGGAGGAGTGGGGGCAGTACTTC.

J is TRBJ2-5 and V is TRBV4-3, with 8 positions matching TRBD2. Germline CDR1 is LGHNA and CDR2 is YSLEER. J gave up 4 bases and V 1 base, and 2 bases lay outside the gene matches. The CDR3 contains 14 residues. Here the CDR3 reads CASSQGTSRETQYF. In DNA form, the CDR3 reads TGCGCCAGCAGCCAAGGGACTAGCCGAGAGACCCAGTACTTC.

The V call is TRBV15, the J call TRBJ1-1, with a tentative D call TRBD1 (5 bases). The germline V gene has CDR1 LNHNV and CDR2 YYDKDF (reference sequence). The CDR3 has 14 residues. V was shortened by 2 bases and J by 6 bases, with 13 bases between the two germline ends. The CDR3: CATSRSGGSAEAFF. The CDR3 DNA reads as TGTGCCACCAGCAGATCGGGGGGTTCAGCTGAAGCTTTCTTT.

The chain recombines TRBV11-3 with TRBJ2-3; tentatively, D is TRBD1 (6 bases). Trimming took 1 base from V and 4 from J, leaving 15 bases between them. This CDR3 is built from 16 residues. CDR1 SGHNT and CDR2 YENEEA come from the germline V gene. The CDR3 coding sequence is TGTGCCAGCAGCTTAGGGGTCAGGGGTGGGGCAGATACGCAGTATTTT. This codes for CASSLGVRGGADTQYF.

The chain couples TRBV14 to TRBJ2-7; 7 bases match TRBD1. The CDR3 extends over 13 amino acids. Germline loops: CDR1 SGHDN, CDR2 FVKESK. J gave up 6 bases and V 9 bases, and 11 bases lay outside the gene matches. Written as DNA, the CDR3 is TGTGCCAGTCTACAGGGGCCCCGGGGCGAGCAGTACTTC. Translation gives CASLQGPRGEQYF. Looking up the rest from reference TRBV14 and TRBJ2-7 gives the full variable domain: EAGVTQFPSHSVIEKGQTVTLRCDPISGHDNLYWYRRVMGKEIKFLLHFVKESKQDESGMPNNRFLAERTGGTYSTLKVQPAELEDSGVYFCASLQGPRGEQYFGPGTRLTVT.

The genes are TRBV7-2 and TRBJ2-3, with TRBD2 matching 9 bases. Germline V gene data show CDR1 as SGHTA and CDR2 as FQGNSA. CDR3 length: 16 residues. With V trimmed by 1 base and J by 5 bases, 7 bases remained unmatched. For the CDR3, the DNA is TGTGCCAGCAGCTTAGGTCCTAGCGGGGTGGGAGATACGCAGTATTTT. The encoded protein is CASSLGPSGVGDTQYF.

The rearrangement links TRBV12-5 to TRBJ2-2; D remains unclear. With 1 base removed from V and 7 bases from J, the gap between germline ends came to 4 bases. The CDR3 spans 12 residues. The V gene's germline CDR1 is LGHNT and CDR2 FRNRAP. For the CDR3, the DNA is TGTGCTAGTGGTTTGGCCGGCGGGGAGCTGTTTTTT. Encoded protein: CASGLAGGELFF.

The rearrangement links TRBV5-6 to TRBJ2-2; the D gene is possibly TRBD2 (6 bases). Trimming shortened V by 4 bases and J by 0 bases, and 10 bases separated the two germline ends. The CDR3 length is 15 residues. In germline, CDR1 is SGHDT, CDR2 YYEEEE. CDR3 region: CASSKGLTNTGELFF. DNA of the CDR3: TGTGCCAGCAGCAAGGGACTGACGAACACCGGGGAGCTGTTTTTT. Full variable domain (missing parts from reference TRBV5-6 and TRBJ2-2): DAGVTQSPTHLIKTRGQQVTLRCSPKSGHDTVSWYQQALGQGPQFIFQYYEEEERQRGNFPDRFSGHQFPNYSSELNVNALLLGDSALYLCASSKGLTNTGELFFGEGSRLTVL.

J is TRBJ2-1 and V is TRBV19, with D perhaps TRBD1 (6 bases). V was trimmed by 6 bases and J by 0 bases, leaving 9 bases between them. The CDR3 has 14 amino acids. Germline V gene sequence: CDR1 LNHDA, CDR2 SQIVND (reference sequence). The CDR3 loop reads CASSQDSSYNEQFF. CDR3 DNA: TGTGCCAGTAGCCAGGACAGCTCCTACAATGAGCAGTTCTTC.

J is TRBJ2-7 and V is TRBV25-1; D gene uncertain. Trimming shortened V by 1 base and J by 5 bases, and 9 bases separated the two germline ends. Germline CDR1 MGHDK, CDR2 SYGVNS. This CDR3 comprises 13 residues. The CDR3 protein is CASSESGRNEQYF. The CDR3 region has the DNA TGTGCCAGCAGTGAATCTGGCCGCAACGAGCAGTACTTC.

With respect to this clone: The final CDR3 position lacks the conserved phenylalanine or tryptophan, pointing to a likely read error. The V gene is TRBV27, the J gene TRBJ1-2; TRBD1 matches at 8 bases. V lost 7 bases, J lost 8 bases, and 9 bases stayed unmatched. The CDR3 sequence is 13 residues long. Germline V gene sequence: CDR1 MNHEY, CDR2 SMNVEV (reference sequence). The CDR3 is CASKSRQGRGYTL. The CDR3 DNA follows: TGTGCCAGCAAGAGTAGACAGGGGAGGGGCTACACCCTC.

The genes are TRBV7-9 and TRBJ1-4; 7 nucleotides line up with TRBD1. Losses at the gene ends were 5 bases for V and 0 bases for J; bases not matched to a gene: 9. The CDR3 is 17 residues long. From germline, CDR1 is SEHNR and CDR2 FQNEAQ (reference sequence). This CDR3 reads CASSLYRGAATNEKLFF. CDR3 sequence (DNA): TGTGCCAGCAGCCTTTACAGGGGCGCGGCAACTAATGAAAAACTGTTTTTT.

This rearrangement joins TRBV2 to TRBJ2-5, with a tentative D call TRBD2 (9 bases). CDR3 size: 18 residues. The germline V gene has CDR1 SNHLY and CDR2 FYNNEI. V shed 7 bases and J shed 5 bases, with 29 bases lying between them. The CDR3 coding sequence is TGTGCCAGCACGAAAAATACACAGGGGGGACTAGCCGTGGAGACCCAGTACTTC. Encoded protein: CASTKNTQGGLAVETQYF. The full variable domain, with the rest looked up from reference TRBV2 and TRBJ2-5, is EPEVTQTPSHQVTQMGQEVILRCVPISNHLYFYWYRQILGQKVEFLVSFYNNEISEKSEIFDDQFSVERPDGSNFTLKIRSTKLEDSAMYFCASTKNTQGGLAVETQYFGPGTRLLVL.

CDR3 DNA sequence: TGCGCCAGCAGCCAGGGGGGTGGGACTGGGGGCAATGAGCAGTTCTTC. It translates to CASSQGGGTGGNEQFF. The chain links TRBV4-1 to TRBJ2-1, with D tentatively TRBD2 (6 bases). The CDR3 is 16 residues long. Germline V gene lookup returns CDR1 MGHRA and CDR2 YSYEKL. Trimming removed 3 bases at V and 6 bases at J, with 18 bases between.

The chain is built from TRBV5-6 and TRBJ2-5; D might be TRBD1 (8 bases). Deletions cut 2 bases from V and 0 bases from J, with 11 bases between. CDR1 and CDR2 (germline): SGHDT, YYEEEE. CDR3 length equals 15 residues. The CDR3 DNA sequence: TGTGCCAGCAGCTTACAGGGGGGGTACCAAGAGACCCAGTACTTC. Encoded protein: CASSLQGGYQETQYF.

This chain uses TRBV5-6 with TRBJ2-3, with a weak D call TRBD2 (6 bases). From germline, CDR1 is SGHDT and CDR2 YYEEEE. Trimming removed 4 bases from V and 2 bases from J, with 11 bases in between. The CDR3 covers 14 residues. The CDR3 nucleotides read TGTGCCAGCAGCAGGTGGGGGGACACAGATACGCAGTATTTT. Translation gives CASSRWGDTDTQYF.

About this clone: The same CDR3 is also encoded by other DNA sequences in this sample. The rearrangement links TRBV5-6 to TRBJ2-7; 7 bases fit TRBD1. Germline trimming cut 4 bases from V and 6 bases from J; bases unmatched to any gene: 4. Germline V gene lookup returns CDR1 SGHDT and CDR2 YYEEEE. The CDR3 is 12 residues long. The CDR3 spells CASSRDRAEQYF. Written as DNA, the CDR3 is TGTGCCAGCAGCCGCGACAGGGCCGAGCAGTACTTC.

The chain is built from TRBV11-2 and TRBJ2-3; TRBD1 aligns across 8 bases. The germline gives CDR1 SGHAT, CDR2 FQNNGV. The CDR3 covers 15 residues. V was clipped by 5 bases and J by 6 bases; unmatched bases: 10. CDR3 sequence (DNA): TGTGCCAGCAGCCCCAGGGGGCCACTCACTGATACGCAGTATTTT. Translation: CASSPRGPLTDTQYF.

The rearrangement links TRBV9 to TRBJ2-7; D perhaps matches TRBD1 (5 bases). Trimming removed 1 base at V and 2 bases at J, with 13 bases between. CDR3 length: 15 residues. Germline V gene lookup returns CDR1 SGDLS and CDR2 YYNGEE. CDR3 coding DNA: TGTGCCAGCAGCGTATCCCCGGAACAGGCCTACGAGCAGTACTTC. As protein: CASSVSPEQAYEQYF.

The chain couples TRBV30 to TRBJ1-2; D is possibly TRBD1 (5 bases). Germline CDR1 GTSNPN, CDR2 SVGIG (reference sequence). The CDR3 contains 16 residues. Trimming removed 1 base at V and 4 bases at J, with 19 bases between. This chain's CDR3 is CAWSAPVIGQGYGYTF. The CDR3 nucleotides read TGTGCCTGGAGTGCCCCGGTGATAGGGCAGGGCTATGGCTACACCTTC.

The V call is TRBV5-4, the J call TRBJ1-2; 8 positions match TRBD1. This CDR3 spans 13 amino acids. The V gene end was trimmed by 2 bases and the J gene end by 8 bases; junction bases not matched to a gene: 5. Germline V gene sequence: CDR1 SGHNT, CDR2 YYREEE (reference sequence). The CDR3 bases are TGTGCCAGCAGCTTTGACAGGGGAATCGGCTACACCTTC. Its protein product is CASSFDRGIGYTF.

The chain combines TRBV29-1 with TRBJ2-2; D is possibly TRBD2 (5 bases). Germline loops: CDR1 SQVTM, CDR2 ANQGSEA. This CDR3 spans 14 amino acids. V shed 2 bases and J shed 1 base, with 8 bases lying between them. In nucleotides, the CDR3 is TGCAGCGTTGAACCGCGGGTGAACACCGGGGAGCTGTTTTTT. Amino acids: CSVEPRVNTGELFF.

This sequence joins TRBV18 and TRBJ1-6; D call uncertain. Germline V lookup: CDR1 KGHSH, CDR2 LQKENI. V lost 5 bases and J 8 bases, leaving 7 bases between the germline ends. The CDR3 sequence is 12 residues long. The CDR3 sequence: CASSSRYSPLHF. The CDR3 DNA follows: TGTGCCAGCTCATCGCGTTATTCACCCCTCCACTTT.